The 22 T cell receptor beta chains below come from one sample, sequenced in a study of blood T cells in healthy people across ages. The authors ran a second PCR of roughly 7 to 11 cycles using a sample-barcoded 5' primer and a J-beta primer mix. TCRdb fed the 5' RACE reads into MiXCR, producing one record per CDR3 protein. The table lists more than 500,000 distinct CDR3 sequences, over 25% of them singletons. The sample also formed part of further work on T cells of mothers and their children.

Input material: blood. Receptor source: a boy under 10 years old in good health.

This clonotype was seen repeatedly, ten times or more. The genes are TRBV12-3 or TRBV12-4 and TRBJ2-5, with 13 bases identical to TRBD2. This CDR3 is built from 16 residues. The junction had 9 bases not matched to a gene; V was cut back by 6 bases and J by 5 bases. The CDR3 coding sequence is TGTGCCAGCAGCCTAACTAGCGGGGGGGCTGGGGAGACCCAGTACTTC. Translated, it gives CASSLTSGGAGETQYF.

The chain joins TRBV9 to TRBJ2-2, with 13 bases fitting TRBD2. The CDR3 is made up of 15 amino acids. J gave up 7 bases and V 3 bases, and 3 bases lay outside the gene matches. Germline-derived CDR1 and CDR2 are SGDLS and YYNGEE. CDR3 in DNA: TGTGCCAGCAGCGAGGGGACTAGCGGGGTCGGGGAGCTGTTTTTT. Its protein product is CASSEGTSGVGELFF.

The chain is built from TRBV5-1 and TRBJ2-1, with TRBD1 matching 8 bases. The CDR3 totals 16 residues. Germline V lookup: CDR1 SGHRS, CDR2 YFSETQ. With 2 bases clipped from V and 0 bases from J, the junction kept 4 bases outside the gene matches. The CDR3 loop reads CASSFSGQGSYNEQFF. Written as DNA, the CDR3 is TGCGCCAGCAGCTTTTCAGGACAGGGCTCCTACAATGAGCAGTTCTTC. Supplemented by reference TRBV5-1 and TRBJ2-1, the full variable domain reads KAGVTQTPRYLIKTRGQQVTLSCSPISGHRSVSWYQQTPGQGLQFLFEYFSETQRNKGNFPGRFSGRQFSNSRSEMNVSTLELGDSALYLCASSFSGQGSYNEQFFGPGTRLTVL.

The chain combines TRBV9 with TRBJ2-3, with 9 bases identical to TRBD2. This CDR3 contains 16 residues. CDR1 SGDLS and CDR2 YYNGEE come from the germline V gene. Losses at the gene ends were 0 bases for V and 5 bases for J; bases not matched to a gene: 7. Here the CDR3 reads CASSVVGTSLIDTQYF. The CDR3 DNA reads as TGTGCCAGCAGCGTAGTAGGGACTAGCCTTATAGATACGCAGTATTTT.

This clonotype showed up just a few times. The chain recombines TRBV3-1 with TRBJ2-1; 11 positions match TRBD2. CDR3 length equals 17 residues. The germline gives CDR1 LGHDT, CDR2 YNNKEL (reference sequence). V gave up 4 bases and J gave up 9 bases; unmatched junction bases: 14. The CDR3 DNA is TGTGCCAGCAGCCTCCTCTTAGCGGGAGGGCCTTTTATTGAGCAGTTCTTC. Protein: CASSLLLAGGPFIEQFF.

This clonotype was detected only a few times. V usage is TRBV29-1 and J usage is TRBJ1-1; no firm D call. V was clipped by 4 bases and J by 8 bases, with 8 bases between them. This CDR3 spans 10 amino acids. Germline CDR1 is SQVTM and CDR2 is ANQGSEA. CDR3 loop: CSVVRAEAFF. The CDR3 DNA follows: TGCAGCGTTGTTAGGGCCGAAGCTTTCTTT.

The chain links TRBV12-3 or TRBV12-4 to TRBJ2-6; 7 nucleotides align to TRBD1. V was pared by 2 bases and J by 1 base, with 8 bases of the junction left unmatched. The CDR3 covers 18 residues. CDR3 DNA sequence: TGTGCCAGCAGTTTAATGGGCGGCAGGGGGTCTGGGGCCAACGTCCTGACTTTC. This sequence encodes CASSLMGGRGSGANVLTF.

The rearrangement uses TRBV6-5 and TRBJ1-2; 7 nucleotides match TRBD1. This CDR3 is 13 amino acids long. V was pared by 10 bases and J by 4 bases, with 9 bases of the junction left unmatched. Germline V gene lookup returns CDR1 MNHEY and CDR2 SVGAGI. The chain's CDR3 is CATLTGLSYGYTF. The CDR3, as DNA: TGTGCCACCTTGACAGGGCTATCCTATGGCTACACCTTC.

The chain links TRBV6-2 or TRBV6-3 to TRBJ2-6; 9 nucleotides align to TRBD2. J lost 0 bases, V lost 0 bases, and 0 bases had no gene match. The CDR3 sequence is 17 residues long. Germline values: CDR1 MNHEY, CDR2 SVGEGT. The CDR3 nucleotides read TGTGCCAGCAGTTACTCGACTAGCGGCTCTGGGGCCAACGTCCTGACTTTC. Translated: CASSYSTSGSGANVLTF.

The chain combines TRBV20-1 with TRBJ2-1; the match to TRBD2 covers 15 bases. Germline V lookup: CDR1 DFQATT, CDR2 SNEGSKA (reference sequence). CDR3 length equals 15 residues. The V and J ends lost 5 bases and 6 bases, in that order; junction bases with no gene match: 5. The DNA for the CDR3 is TGCAGTGCTTTGGGACTAGCGGGGGGCATCAATGAGCAGTTCTTC. This translates into CSALGLAGGINEQFF.

This clonotype turned up a few times. The V and J genes are TRBV5-5 and TRBJ2-4, with 14 bases matching TRBD2. J lost 2 bases, V lost 2 bases, and 12 bases had no gene match. The CDR3 totals 20 residues. Germline loops: CDR1 SGHKS, CDR2 YYEKEE (reference sequence). The CDR3 sequence is CASSFRAGLAGGLTKNIQYF. The CDR3 nucleotides read TGTGCCAGCAGCTTCAGGGCTGGACTAGCGGGAGGTCTGACCAAAAACATTCAGTACTTC.

The rearrangement uses TRBV4-3 and TRBJ2-3; 14 bases map to TRBD2. Germline CDR1 reads LGHNA; CDR2 reads YSLEER. This CDR3 is built from 16 residues. V shed 4 bases and J 4 bases; nucleotides not matched to a gene: 4. Here the CDR3 DNA reads TGCGCCAGCAGCCGAGGGACTAGCGGGAGTGCAGATACGCAGTATTTT. Protein product: CASSRGTSGSADTQYF.

This clonotype was counted only a few times. V is TRBV14 and J is TRBJ2-7; the match to TRBD1 covers 10 bases. Germline-derived CDR1 and CDR2 are SGHDN and FVKESK. The CDR3 runs to 15 residues. V shed 4 bases and J 5 bases; nucleotides not matched to a gene: 8. This CDR3 is CASSPPGTGADEQYF. The CDR3 DNA sequence: TGTGCCAGCAGCCCCCCGGGGACAGGGGCGGACGAGCAGTACTTC.

The V and J genes are TRBV11-3 and TRBJ2-1; 8 bases agree with TRBD2. Germline V CDR1 and CDR2: SGHNT, YENEEA. J was trimmed by 8 bases and V by 5 bases; bases with no gene match: 11. This CDR3 is 15 amino acids long. CDR3 in DNA: TGTGCCAGCAGCCCCTCGCCTAGCGGGTCGGATGAGCAGTTCTTC. It specifies CASSPSPSGSDEQFF.

This clonotype has a handful of counts. This sequence joins TRBV12-3 or TRBV12-4 and TRBJ1-3; D gene unclear. With 3 bases removed from V and 0 bases from J, the gap between germline ends came to 9 bases. This CDR3 comprises 15 residues. The CDR3 here is CASSFLVSSGNTIYF. The DNA for the CDR3 is TGTGCCAGCAGTTTTTTAGTGAGCTCTGGAAACACCATATATTTT.

The rearrangement joins TRBV2 to TRBJ2-3, with 8 bases aligning to TRBD2. Losses at the gene ends were 10 bases for V and 2 bases for J; bases not matched to a gene: 8. Germline-derived CDR1 and CDR2 are SNHLY and FYNNEI. This CDR3 has 14 amino acids. The chain's CDR3 is CANQKAGVTDTQYF. Here the CDR3 DNA reads TGTGCCAACCAAAAAGCGGGAGTCACAGATACGCAGTATTTT.

This clonotype came up a few times. This chain joins TRBV6-6 and TRBJ2-1, with 8 bases aligning to TRBD1. TRBJ2-7 matches the DNA end more closely, so the J call is doubtful. This CDR3 spans 14 amino acids. CDR1 and CDR2 from the germline V gene are MNHNY and SVGAGI (reference sequence). The chain's CDR3 is CASSYSTGVPEQYF. The DNA of the CDR3 is TGTGCCAGCAGTTACTCGACAGGGGTTCCCGAGCAGTACTTC.

This clonotype turned up a few times. The chain links TRBV12-3 or TRBV12-4 to TRBJ2-1; the D gene is possibly TRBD1 (6 bases). Trimming took off 6 bases at V and 0 bases at J, with 15 bases between the two ends. The CDR3 is 16 amino acids. CDR3 in amino acids: CASRYRDVGSYNEQFF. In DNA form, the CDR3 reads TGTGCCAGCAGATACAGGGACGTAGGCTCCTACAATGAGCAGTTCTTC.

The chain has TRBV27 and TRBJ2-5; 14 bases are a match to TRBD2. The DNA end is a closer match to TRBJ2-1, so the J assignment may be wrong. Germline CDR1 MNHEY, CDR2 SMNVEV (reference sequence). CDR3 size: 17 residues. Written as DNA, the CDR3 is TGTGCCAGCAGTCGGTCGGGACTAGCGGGGGCCTACAATGAGCAGTTCTTC. Encoded protein: CASSRSGLAGAYNEQFF.

This clonotype has more than one count but fewer than ten. This sequence joins TRBV2 and TRBJ1-4; 10 bases are a match to TRBD1. V shed 8 bases and J 0 bases; nucleotides not matched to a gene: 3. Germline CDR1 SNHLY, CDR2 FYNNEI. The CDR3 has 15 residues. The chain's CDR3 is CASSGQGATNEKLFF. The DNA for the CDR3 is TGTGCCAGCTCTGGACAGGGGGCAACTAATGAAAAACTGTTTTTT. Full variable domain (remainder filled in from reference TRBV2 and TRBJ1-4): EPEVTQTPSHQVTQMGQEVILRCVPISNHLYFYWYRQILGQKVEFLVSFYNNEISEKSEIFDDQFSVERPDGSNFTLKIRSTKLEDSAMYFCASSGQGATNEKLFFGSGTQLSVL.

V and J are TRBV20-1 and TRBJ2-2; 7 bases match TRBD2. The germline V gene has CDR1 DFQATT and CDR2 SNEGSKA (reference sequence). CDR3 length equals 14 residues. With 2 bases clipped from V and 3 bases from J, the junction kept 3 bases outside the gene matches. The CDR3 sequence is CSARNLADTGELFF. The CDR3 DNA reads TGCAGTGCTAGAAACCTAGCGGACACCGGGGAGCTGTTTTTT.

This chain connects TRBV20-1 to TRBJ1-2; D gene uncertain. Germline lookup yields CDR1 DFQATT and CDR2 SNEGSKA (reference sequence). Trimming removed 4 bases from V and 0 bases from J, with 9 bases in between. The length of the CDR3 is 13 residues. CDR3 residues: CSAMIGANYGYTF. CDR3 sequence (DNA): TGCAGTGCTATGATCGGGGCTAACTATGGCTACACCTTC.